This T cell receptor beta chain is drawn from a study of blood T cell repertoires in COVID-19. Study details: The origin of the acute and convalescent COVID-19 samples was the United States, Italy and Spain.

Followed longitudinally, the Seattle patients had been enrolled during active infection. Trimming removed 6 bases at V and 2 bases at J, with 10 bases between. Germline V CDR1 and CDR2: MNHEY, SVGAGI. CDR3 length: 13 amino acids. Original methodology: How many nucleated cells were present was estimated from reference gene primer amplification. The table came from immunoSEQ multiplex PCR; TCRdb's copy has only in-frame clones and leaves some out. That table supplies the V and J calls and clone size; D and trimming were determined from the DNA. This table has about 120,000 clones, roughly 85% appearing once. Concerning this clone itself: Other DNA sequences from this sample encode an identical CDR3 as well.

The TCR comes from a woman aged 55-70 years with COVID-19, enrolled during active disease. The chain combines TRBV6-5 with TRBJ1-2; possibly TRBD1 for D (6 bases). The sequenced sample consisted of peripheral blood. The CDR3 reads CASRRTENYGYTF. The DNA of the CDR3 is TGTGCCAGCAGAAGGACAGAAAACTATGGCTACACCTTC.